The 15 T cell receptor beta chains below all came from one sample that was sequenced in a study of spatial heterogeneity in lung cancer. Study observations and caveats: Expanded intratumoral alpha and beta TCR counts tracked tumor mutation counts.

Using its own MiXCR run on the 5' RACE reads, TCRdb lists one record per CDR3 protein. The top ten hold approximately 11% of the sample, which has about 2,000 distinct CDR3 sequences, 8.9% seen once. Their specific antigens are unknown. The time point is: sample taken at primary tumor resection. The sample here was lung tumor tissue, taken at surgery. The receptor set was obtained from a female donor with early-stage non-small cell lung cancer.

This clonotype rates as medium-sized. This chain connects TRBV27 to TRBJ2-1, with TRBD2 matching 15 bases. Germline values: CDR1 MNHEY, CDR2 SMNVEV (reference sequence). The CDR3 has 18 amino acids. With 5 bases clipped from V and 3 bases from J, the junction kept 8 bases outside the gene matches. The DNA for the CDR3 is TGTGCCAGCAGTCCCAGGGGACTAGCGGGGGGCCTCTACAATGAGCAGTTCTTC. Its protein is CASSPRGLAGGLYNEQFF.

This clonotype is deemed medium-sized. This chain uses TRBV2 with TRBJ2-1; possibly TRBD2 for D (5 bases). Trimming took off 6 bases at V and 5 bases at J, with 20 bases between the two ends. Germline V gives CDR1 SNHLY, CDR2 FYNNEI. This CDR3 contains 16 residues. The DNA of the CDR3 is TGTGCCAGCAGACGGCTTGGAGGAGTTAGTAACAATGAGCAGTTCTTC. Protein product: CASRRLGGVSNNEQFF.

This clonotype counts as medium-sized (0.01 to 0.1%). J is TRBJ2-3 and V is TRBV29-1; D may be TRBD2 (5 bases). This CDR3 region has 12 residues. Germline values: CDR1 SQVTM, CDR2 ANQGSEA. CDR3 bases: TGCCCACGGCCGGGGTTCGCAGATACGCAGTATTTT. It codes for CPRPGFADTQYF.

This clonotype is classed as medium-sized. The V gene is TRBV12-3 or TRBV12-4, the J gene TRBJ2-5; 12 nucleotides match TRBD1. This CDR3 has 12 residues. V lost 6 bases, J lost 9 bases, and 2 bases stayed unmatched. This CDR3 reads CASRGTGGPQYF. The CDR3 DNA reads as TGTGCCAGCAGAGGGACAGGGGGCCCCCAGTACTTC.

In its sample, this clonotype ranks as medium-sized (0.01 to 0.1%). The rearrangement joins TRBV5-4 to TRBJ2-5, with D possibly TRBD2 on 5 matching bases. This CDR3 spans 15 amino acids. V was shortened by 3 bases and J by 1 base, with 13 bases between the two germline ends. CDR1 and CDR2 (germline): SGHNT, YYREEE (reference sequence). Here the CDR3 DNA reads TGTGCCAGCAGCTCGGACCCGGGGATCCAAGAGACCCAGTACTTC. Translation: CASSSDPGIQETQYF.

This clonotype occurred a few times. For the CDR3, the DNA is TGCGCCAGCAGCCAGGACAGGGGCTCCGGGAATTCACCCCTCCACTTT. It encodes CASSQDRGSGNSPLHF. This chain joins TRBV5-1 and TRBJ1-6; the match to TRBD1 covers 9 bases. The CDR3 consists of 16 residues. J lost 7 bases, V lost 4 bases, and 9 bases had no gene match. Germline values: CDR1 SGHRS, CDR2 YFSETQ.

By share, this clonotype ranks as medium-sized. V is TRBV20-1 and J is TRBJ2-1; 13 nucleotides line up with TRBD2. V dropped 2 bases and J dropped 0; count of bases not matched to a gene: 13. The germline gives CDR1 DFQATT, CDR2 SNEGSKA (reference sequence). This CDR3 is 20 amino acids long. CDR3 in amino acids: CSARSPPGTSGTSSYNEQFF. DNA of the CDR3: TGCAGTGCTAGAAGCCCCCCGGGGACTAGCGGGACAAGCTCCTACAATGAGCAGTTCTTC.

This clonotype is medium-sized in the sample. The J gene is TRBJ2-3, the V gene TRBV9; tentatively, D is TRBD1 or TRBD2 (5 bases each). The CDR3 consists of 14 residues. Germline loops: CDR1 SGDLS, CDR2 YYNGEE. V was pared by 4 bases and J by 0 bases, with 9 bases between. The CDR3 loop is CASSPRDSTDTQYF. The CDR3 DNA reads as TGTGCCAGCAGCCCTAGGGACAGCACAGATACGCAGTATTTT.

This clonotype appeared a few times. The V call is TRBV30, the J call TRBJ1-1; a weak D match, TRBD1 (5 bases). Germline values: CDR1 GTSNPN, CDR2 SVGIG (reference sequence). This CDR3 contains 12 residues. Trimming shortened V by 1 base and J by 12 bases, and 15 bases separated the two germline ends. CDR3 DNA: TGTGCCTGGAGTGGCACGGGGGGGGTGCCTTTCTTT. Its protein is CAWSGTGGVPFF.

This clonotype is judged medium-sized (0.01 to 0.1%). This rearrangement joins TRBV6-5 to TRBJ2-6; the D is unclear. The CDR3 is 16 amino acids. Germline V gene data show CDR1 as MNHEY and CDR2 as SVGAGI. V lost 6 bases and J lost 1, with 13 bases in between. The CDR3 DNA reads TGTGCCAGCAGCAGTCACGAAGGGTCTGGGGCCAACGTCCTGACTTTC. Translating it yields CASSSHEGSGANVLTF.

Relative to its sample, this clonotype is medium-sized. This chain joins TRBV28 and TRBJ2-7; no firm D call. This CDR3 has 13 amino acids. Germline-derived CDR1 and CDR2 are MDHEN and SYDVKM. Trimming took 5 bases from V and 0 from J, leaving 8 bases between them. The CDR3 bases are TGTGCCAGCAGTCAGTCCCCCTCCTACGAGCAGTACTTC. This sequence encodes CASSQSPSYEQYF.

By its share, this clonotype is medium-sized. J is TRBJ2-3 and V is TRBV30; 7 bases map to TRBD2. The germline gives CDR1 GTSNPN, CDR2 SVGIG (reference sequence). The CDR3 has 17 amino acids. With V trimmed by 0 bases and J by 2 bases, 11 bases remained unmatched. In nucleotides, the CDR3 is TGTGCCTGGAGTGTGGGGAATGTGGGAGGGTTCACAGATACGCAGTATTTT. It translates to CAWSVGNVGGFTDTQYF.

By sample fraction, this clonotype is medium-sized. This sequence joins TRBV5-1 and TRBJ2-7, with 7 nucleotides matching TRBD1. V was pared by 0 bases and J by 7 bases, with 7 bases of the junction left unmatched. Germline V gene data show CDR1 as SGHRS and CDR2 as YFSETQ. The CDR3 contains 14 residues. The CDR3 bases are TGCGCCAGCAGCTTGGGACAGGGAACGGGAGAGCAGTACTTC. This translates into CASSLGQGTGEQYF.

The chain is built from TRBV7-9 and TRBJ2-1, with D perhaps TRBD1 or TRBD2 (5 bases each). This CDR3 has 16 residues. The V gene's germline CDR1 is SEHNR and CDR2 FQNEAQ (reference sequence). Trimming stripped 1 base from V and 8 bases from J, with 18 bases between. CDR3 sequence (DNA): TGTGCCAGCAGCTTAGGGGGGTCATCTTCCTTGGATGAGCAGTTCTTC. Protein: CASSLGGSSSLDEQFF. The full variable domain, its missing parts supplied by reference TRBV7-9 and TRBJ2-1, is DTGVSQNPRHKITKRGQNVTFRCDPISEHNRLYWYRQTLGQGPEFLTYFQNEAQLEKSRLLSDRFSAERPKGSFSTLEIQRTEQGDSAMYLCASSLGGSSSLDEQFFGPGTRLTVL.

This clonotype turned up a few times. V gene TRBV27 combines with J gene TRBJ1-5; D possibly corresponds to TRBD1 (5 bases). With 3 bases removed from V and 2 bases from J, the gap between germline ends came to 11 bases. CDR3 length: 15 amino acids. The V gene's germline CDR1 is MNHEY and CDR2 SMNVEV (reference sequence). CDR3 sequence: CASSFEGKGNQPQHF. CDR3 sequence (DNA): TGTGCCAGCAGTTTCGAGGGGAAAGGCAATCAGCCCCAGCATTTT.